The 2 T cell receptor beta chains in this list originate from one sample, sequenced in a study of T cell responses to AZD1222 COVID-19 vaccine (dated by TCRdb to about 2021). This specimen's time point label, interpreted: baseline before first vaccination. Libraries were prepared through the immunoSEQ multiplex PCR assay. TCRdb took over this immuneACCESS table, retaining in-frame rearrangements with V and J assigned. Such tables are incomplete; in checked studies, under half of the missing clones stem from an unresolved V gene, and the remainder is unexplained. This sample is represented by about 70,000 clones; roughly 85% of them were singletons. Approximately 20% of the sample lies in the top ten. The specimen was peripheral blood, collected on day 0 of AZD1222 vaccination. These receptors were collected from an adult in good health.

The rearrangement links TRBV6-5 to TRBJ2-2; a weak D match, TRBD2 (6 bases). CDR3 length equals 15 residues. Trimming removed 2 bases from V and 3 bases from J, with 10 bases in between. CDR1 is MNHEY and CDR2 is SVGAGI in the germline V gene. The CDR3 DNA is TGTGCCAGCAGTTACGGTTGGGGGGACACCGGGGAGCTGTTTTTT. This translates into CASSYGWGDTGELFF.

The chain is built from TRBV5-4 and TRBJ2-3; D is perhaps TRBD2 (6 bases). V was pared by 5 bases and J by 0 bases, with 19 bases between. The CDR3 runs 17 residues. CDR1 is SGHNT, CDR2 YYREEE, per germline (reference sequence). This CDR3 reads CASSTAGGPPSTDTQYF. In nucleotides, the CDR3 is TGTGCCAGCAGTACGGCAGGAGGGCCCCCTAGCACAGATACGCAGTATTTT.